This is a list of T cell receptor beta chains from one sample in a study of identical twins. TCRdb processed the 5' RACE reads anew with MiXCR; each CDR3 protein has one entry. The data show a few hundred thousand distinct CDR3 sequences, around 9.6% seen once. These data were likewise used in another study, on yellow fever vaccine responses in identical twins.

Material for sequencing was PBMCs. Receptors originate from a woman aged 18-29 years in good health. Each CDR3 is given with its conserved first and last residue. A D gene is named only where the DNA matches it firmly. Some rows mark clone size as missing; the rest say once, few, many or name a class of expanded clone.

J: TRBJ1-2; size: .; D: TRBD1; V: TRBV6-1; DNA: TGTGCCAGCAGTGACCTCCGGGACAGGGGGAGGAGTAACTATGGCTACACCTTC; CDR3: CASSDLRDRGRSNYGYTF
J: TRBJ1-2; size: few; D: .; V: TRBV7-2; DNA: TGTGCCAGCAGCTTAGACCGATCAGGGGAGGGCTACACCTTC; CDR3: CASSLDRSGEGYTF
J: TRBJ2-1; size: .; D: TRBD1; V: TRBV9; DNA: TGTGCCAGCAGCGTGTACAGGGGTCCGTACAATGAGCAGTTCTTC; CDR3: CASSVYRGPYNEQFF
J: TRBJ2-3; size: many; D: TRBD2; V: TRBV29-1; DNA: TGCAGTGCTACTAGCGGAGGCACAGATACGCAGTATTTT; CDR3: CSATSGGTDTQYF
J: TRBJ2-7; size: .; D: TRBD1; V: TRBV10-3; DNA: TGTGCCATCAGTGAGTCGGGACAGGGATACGAGCAGTACTTC; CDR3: CAISESGQGYEQYF
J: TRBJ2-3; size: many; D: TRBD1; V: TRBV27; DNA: TGTGCCAGCAGAAACAGGGGGACCACAGATACGCAGTATTTT; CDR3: CASRNRGTTDTQYF
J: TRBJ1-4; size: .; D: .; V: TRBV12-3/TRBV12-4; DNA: TGTGCCAGCAGTTTAAGCAGGGATGGGGAAAAACTGTTTTTT; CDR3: CASSLSRDGEKLFF
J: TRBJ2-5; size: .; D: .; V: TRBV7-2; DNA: TGTGCCAGCAGCTTAGTGGCAGGGGAACAAGAGACCCAGTACTTC; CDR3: CASSLVAGEQETQYF
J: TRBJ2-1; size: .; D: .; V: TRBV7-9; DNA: TGTGCCAGCAGCCTCAACCGGAATGAGCAGTTCTTC; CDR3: CASSLNRNEQFF
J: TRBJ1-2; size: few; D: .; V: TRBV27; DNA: TGTGCCAGCAGTTTGGGACGAGGCTATGGCTACACCTTC; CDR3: CASSLGRGYGYTF
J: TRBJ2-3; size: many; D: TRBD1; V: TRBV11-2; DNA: TGTGCCAGCAGCTTATCCCCAGGACAGGGCAGGGGCTTT; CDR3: CASSLSPGQGRGF
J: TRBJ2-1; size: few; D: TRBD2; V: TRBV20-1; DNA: TGCAGTGCTGCGACTAGCGGGAGCCCTGGACTCAATGAGCAGTTCTTC; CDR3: CSAATSGSPGLNEQFF
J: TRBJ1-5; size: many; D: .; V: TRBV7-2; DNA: TGTGCCAGCAGCTTAGGACTGAATAGCAATCAGCCCCAGCATTTT; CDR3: CASSLGLNSNQPQHF
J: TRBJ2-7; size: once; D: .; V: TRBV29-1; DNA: TGCAGCGTCCCCCGGGACAACTACGAGCAGTACTTC; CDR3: CSVPRDNYEQYF
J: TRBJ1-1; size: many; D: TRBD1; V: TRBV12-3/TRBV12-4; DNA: TGTGCCAGCAGTTTTCAGGGGGTGGCCGTCACTGAAGCTTTCTTT; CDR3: CASSFQGVAVTEAFF
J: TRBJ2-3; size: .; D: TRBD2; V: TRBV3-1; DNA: TGTGCCAGCAGCCAAAGGGGAACTAGCGGGCCAGATACGCAGTATTTT; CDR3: CASSQRGTSGPDTQYF
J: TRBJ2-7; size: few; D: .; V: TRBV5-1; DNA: TGCGCCAGCAGGCTGGGCAACGAGCAGTACTTC; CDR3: CASRLGNEQYF
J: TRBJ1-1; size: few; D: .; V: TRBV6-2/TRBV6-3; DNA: TGTGCCAGCAGTCCTTCAGGGGTTGCTTTCTTT; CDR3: CASSPSGVAFF
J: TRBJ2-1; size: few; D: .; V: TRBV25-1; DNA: TGTGCCAGCAGTGAATCCGCGGGGATCCTCTACAATGAGCAGTTCTTC; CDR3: CASSESAGILYNEQFF
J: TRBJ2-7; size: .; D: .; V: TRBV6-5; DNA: TGTGCCAGCAGTTACCAGAACGAGCAGTACTTC; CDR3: CASSYQNEQYF
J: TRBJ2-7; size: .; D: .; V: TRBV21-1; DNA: TGTGCCAGCAGCAAAGAGCCTAGCGGGAGGGCCGGTAATGACGAGCAGTACTTC; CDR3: CASSKEPSGRAGNDEQYF
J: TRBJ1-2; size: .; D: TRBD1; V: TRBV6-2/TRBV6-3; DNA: TGTGCCAGCAGTCACCGGGACAGGGCGAACTATGGCTACACCTTC; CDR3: CASSHRDRANYGYTF
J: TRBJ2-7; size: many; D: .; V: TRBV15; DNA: TGTGCCACCAGCACTCCGCAGGGCAGGAACTCCTACGAGCAGTACTTC; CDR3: CATSTPQGRNSYEQYF
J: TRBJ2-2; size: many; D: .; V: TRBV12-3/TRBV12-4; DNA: TGTGCCAGCAGTTTGCCGGATAACACCGGGGAGCTGTTTTTT; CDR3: CASSLPDNTGELFF
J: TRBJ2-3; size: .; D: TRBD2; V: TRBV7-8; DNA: TGTGCCAGCAGCTCCGACCTGGGACTAGCGGCTTACACAGATACGCAGTATTTT; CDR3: CASSSDLGLAAYTDTQYF
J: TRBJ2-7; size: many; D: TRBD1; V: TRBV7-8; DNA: TGTGCCAGCAGCTTAAAGGGACAGGTCTACGAGCAGTACTTC; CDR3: CASSLKGQVYEQYF
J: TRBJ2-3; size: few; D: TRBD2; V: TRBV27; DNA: TGTGCCAGCAGACCTGCGGGACTAGGGCTTGGAGGTGATACGCAGTATTTT; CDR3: CASRPAGLGLGGDTQYF
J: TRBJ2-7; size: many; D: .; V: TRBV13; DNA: TGTGCCAGCAGCCGAGATCCGATGGTCTCGCCCTACGAGCAGTACTTC; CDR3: CASSRDPMVSPYEQYF
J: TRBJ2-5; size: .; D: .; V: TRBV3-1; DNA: TGTGCCAGCAGCCAATCTATAGGCCAAGAGACCCAGTACTTC; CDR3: CASSQSIGQETQYF
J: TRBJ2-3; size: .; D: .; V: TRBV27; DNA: TGTGCCAGCAGTCCCTCAGGTGCCACAGTAGATACGCAGTATTTT; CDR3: CASSPSGATVDTQYF
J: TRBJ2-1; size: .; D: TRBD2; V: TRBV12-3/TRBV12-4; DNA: TGTGCCTTCTGTCCGGGACTAGCGGGGCGGAGCTCCTACAATGAGCAGTTCTTC; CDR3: CAFCPGLAGRSSYNEQFF
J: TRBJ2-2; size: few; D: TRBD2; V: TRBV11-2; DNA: TGTGCCAGCAGCTTAGTGGTGGCTAGCGGGAGGTCCGGGGAGCTGTTTTTT; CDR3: CASSLVVASGRSGELFF
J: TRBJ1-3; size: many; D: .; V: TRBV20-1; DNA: TGCAGTGCTAGTACCTCTGGAAACACCATATATTTT; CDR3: CSASTSGNTIYF
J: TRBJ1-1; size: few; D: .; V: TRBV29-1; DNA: TGCAGCGTTGAACCTGCAAACACTGAAGCTTTCTTT; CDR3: CSVEPANTEAFF
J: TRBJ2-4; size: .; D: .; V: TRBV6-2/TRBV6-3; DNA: TGTGCCAGCAGCTTTGACCGGGACCACTACTTC; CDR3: CASSFDRDHYF
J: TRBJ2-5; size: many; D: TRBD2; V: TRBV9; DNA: TGTGCCAGCAGCGTACCAAGCGGGAGTATCCGAGAGACCCAGTACTTC; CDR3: CASSVPSGSIRETQYF
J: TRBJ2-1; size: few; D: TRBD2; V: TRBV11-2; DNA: TGTGCCAGCCATCCCGGGACTAGCGAATACAATGAGCAGTTCTTC; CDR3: CASHPGTSEYNEQFF
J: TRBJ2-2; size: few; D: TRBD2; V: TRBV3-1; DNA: TGTGCCAGCAGCCTGAAGACTAGCGCAAGCACCGGGGAGCTGTTTTTT; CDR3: CASSLKTSASTGELFF
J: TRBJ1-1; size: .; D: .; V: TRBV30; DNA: TGTGCCTGGAGGAGGGGGAACACTGAAGCTTTCTTT; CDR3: CAWRRGNTEAFF
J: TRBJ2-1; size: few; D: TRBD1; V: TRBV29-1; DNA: TGCAGCGTATTCGGACAGGGAACCTACAATGAGCAGTTCTTC; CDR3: CSVFGQGTYNEQFF
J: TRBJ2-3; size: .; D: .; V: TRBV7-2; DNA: TGTGCCAGCAGCGCCCAGGGCAGGGGCAGCACAGATACGCAGTATTTT; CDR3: CASSAQGRGSTDTQYF
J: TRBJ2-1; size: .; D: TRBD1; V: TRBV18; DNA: TGTGCCAGCTTCCGGCGGACAGGGGGGAACAATGAGCAGTTCTTC; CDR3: CASFRRTGGNNEQFF
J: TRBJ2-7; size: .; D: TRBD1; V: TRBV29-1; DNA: TGCAGCGTACAGGGGGGAGGCCACGAGCAGTACTTC; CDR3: CSVQGGGHEQYF
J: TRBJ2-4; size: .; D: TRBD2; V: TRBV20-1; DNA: TGCAGTGCTTCTAATAGACTAGCTACCGAAAACATTCAGTACTTC; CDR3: CSASNRLATENIQYF
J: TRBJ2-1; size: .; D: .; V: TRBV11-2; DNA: TGTGCCAGCAACGAGGGGGGGGCGCTTGAGCAGTTCTTC; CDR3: CASNEGGALEQFF
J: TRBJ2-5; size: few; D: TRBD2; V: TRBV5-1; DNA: TGCGCCAGCAGCGGTACTAGCGGGGTAAAGACCCAGTACTTC; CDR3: CASSGTSGVKTQYF
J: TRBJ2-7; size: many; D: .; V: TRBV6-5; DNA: TGTGCCAGCAGCCCCACCGGGAGTTTGAACGAGCAGTACTTC; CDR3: CASSPTGSLNEQYF
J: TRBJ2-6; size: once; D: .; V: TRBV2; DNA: TGTGCCAGCAGCTCCCCTCCGACCGGGGCCAACGTCCTGACTTTC; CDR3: CASSSPPTGANVLTF
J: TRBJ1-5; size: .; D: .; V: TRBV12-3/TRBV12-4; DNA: TGTGCCAGCAGTTTAGGGACAGATAGCAATCAGCCCCAGCATTTT; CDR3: CASSLGTDSNQPQHF
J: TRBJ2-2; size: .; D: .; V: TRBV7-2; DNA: TGTGCCAGCAGCTTCACGGGGCTCGGGGCAGGCACCGGGGAGCTGTTTTTT; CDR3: CASSFTGLGAGTGELFF
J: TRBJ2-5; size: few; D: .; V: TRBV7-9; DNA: TGTGCCAGCAGCCCAACAGACCAAGAGACCCAGTACTTC; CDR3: CASSPTDQETQYF
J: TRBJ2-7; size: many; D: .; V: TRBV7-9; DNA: TGTGCCAGCAGCTTTACGGGGCTCTACGAGCAGTACTTC; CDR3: CASSFTGLYEQYF
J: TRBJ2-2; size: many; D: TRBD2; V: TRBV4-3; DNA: TGCGCCAGCAGCCAAGTTGGCGGGAGGACCACCGGGGAGCTGTTTTTT; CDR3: CASSQVGGRTTGELFF
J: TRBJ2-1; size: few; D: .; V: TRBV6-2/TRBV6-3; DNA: TGTGCCAGCAGTTACCCTAAATTAGACAGTCTATACAATGAGCAGTTCTTC; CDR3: CASSYPKLDSLYNEQFF